This T cell receptor beta chain was documented in a study of T cells in tuberculosis. Study-wide points: GMM-specific TCRs were nearer to active tuberculosis alpha repertoires, suggesting expansion. A GMM-specific repertoire classifier reached roughly 87% accuracy, AUROC 0.85 to 0.95.

On this clone itself: Its antigen remains unidentified.

Generated by immunoSEQ multiplex PCR, the TCRdb table keeps only in-frame clones and is missing some. The table includes 30,000 or so clones, about 95% detected once. Germline V gene sequence: CDR1 MDHEN, CDR2 SYDVKM. After removal of 5 bases from V and 0 bases from J, the junction contained 8 bases not matched to a gene. This CDR3 comprises 16 residues. Latent tuberculosis screening used tuberculin skin test and IGRA at entry. What was sequenced was PBMCs. This sequence was found in a donor aged 10 to 29 with latent tuberculosis or without tuberculosis infection. The V and J genes are TRBV28 and TRBJ1-1, with 8 bases fitting TRBD1. Here the CDR3 reads CASSPDRETLNTEAFF. In DNA, the CDR3 is TGTGCCAGCAGTCCGGACAGGGAGACATTGAACACTGAAGCTTTCTTT.